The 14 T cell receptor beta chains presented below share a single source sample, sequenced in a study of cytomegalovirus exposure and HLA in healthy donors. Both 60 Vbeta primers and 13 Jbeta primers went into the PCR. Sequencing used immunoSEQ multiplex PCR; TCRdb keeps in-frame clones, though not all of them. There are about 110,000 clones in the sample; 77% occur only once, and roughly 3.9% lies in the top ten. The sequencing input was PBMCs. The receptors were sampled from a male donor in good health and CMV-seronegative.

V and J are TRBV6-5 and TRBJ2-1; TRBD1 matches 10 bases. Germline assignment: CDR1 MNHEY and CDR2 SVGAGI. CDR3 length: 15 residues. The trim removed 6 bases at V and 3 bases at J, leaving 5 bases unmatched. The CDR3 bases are TGTGCCAGCAGCCAGACAGGGGGCTTCTACAATGAGCAGTTCTTC. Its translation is CASSQTGGFYNEQFF.

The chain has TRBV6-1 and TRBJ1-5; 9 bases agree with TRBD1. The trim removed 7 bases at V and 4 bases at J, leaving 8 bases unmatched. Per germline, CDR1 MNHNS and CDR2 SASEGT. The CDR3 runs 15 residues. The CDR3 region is CASNRGQVGNQPQHF. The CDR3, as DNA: TGTGCCAGCAACAGGGGGCAAGTAGGAAATCAGCCCCAGCATTTT.

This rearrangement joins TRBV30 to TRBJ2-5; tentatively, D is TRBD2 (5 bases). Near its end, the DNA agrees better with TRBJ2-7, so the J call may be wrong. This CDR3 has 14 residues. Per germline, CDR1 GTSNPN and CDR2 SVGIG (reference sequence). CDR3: CAWSHARGTYEQYF. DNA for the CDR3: TGTGCCTGGAGTCACGCCCGGGGAACCTACGAGCAGTACTTC.

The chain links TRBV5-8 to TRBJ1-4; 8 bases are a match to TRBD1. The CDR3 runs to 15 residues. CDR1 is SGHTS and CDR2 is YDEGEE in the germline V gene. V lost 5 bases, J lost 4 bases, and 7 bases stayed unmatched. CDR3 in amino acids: CASRPDRGGNEKLFF. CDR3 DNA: TGTGCCAGCAGGCCCGACAGGGGAGGTAATGAAAAACTGTTTTTT.

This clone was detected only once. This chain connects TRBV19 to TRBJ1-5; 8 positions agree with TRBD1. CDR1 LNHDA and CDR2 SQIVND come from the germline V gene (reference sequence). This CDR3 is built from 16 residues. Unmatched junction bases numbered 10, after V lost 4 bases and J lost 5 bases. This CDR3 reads CASSNEQGVGDQPQHF. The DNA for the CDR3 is TGTGCCAGTAGTAACGAACAGGGGGTTGGGGATCAGCCCCAGCATTTT.

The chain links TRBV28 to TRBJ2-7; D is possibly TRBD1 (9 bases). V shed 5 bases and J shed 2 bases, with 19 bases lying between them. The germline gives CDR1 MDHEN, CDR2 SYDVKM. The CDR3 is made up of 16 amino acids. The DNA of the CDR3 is TGTGCCAGCAGTCACAGGGGGCGGGAGGACCCCTACGAGCAGTACTTC. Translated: CASSHRGREDPYEQYF.

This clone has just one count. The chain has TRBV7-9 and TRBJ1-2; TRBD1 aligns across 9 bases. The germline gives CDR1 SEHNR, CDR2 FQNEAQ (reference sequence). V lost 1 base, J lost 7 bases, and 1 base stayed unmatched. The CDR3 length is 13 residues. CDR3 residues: CASSLGTGVGYTF. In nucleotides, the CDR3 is TGTGCCAGCAGCTTAGGGACAGGGGTTGGCTACACCTTC.

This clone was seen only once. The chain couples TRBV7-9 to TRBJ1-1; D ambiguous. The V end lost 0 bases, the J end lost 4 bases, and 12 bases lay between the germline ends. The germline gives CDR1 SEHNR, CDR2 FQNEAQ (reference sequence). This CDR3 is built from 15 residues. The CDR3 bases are TGTGCCAGCAGCTTAGCGCCGGGAGTTGGCACTGAAGCTTTCTTT. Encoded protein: CASSLAPGVGTEAFF. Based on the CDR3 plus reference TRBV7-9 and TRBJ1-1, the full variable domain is DTGVSQNPRHKITKRGQNVTFRCDPISEHNRLYWYRQTLGQGPEFLTYFQNEAQLEKSRLLSDRFSAERPKGSFSTLEIQRTEQGDSAMYLCASSLAPGVGTEAFFGQGTRLTVV.

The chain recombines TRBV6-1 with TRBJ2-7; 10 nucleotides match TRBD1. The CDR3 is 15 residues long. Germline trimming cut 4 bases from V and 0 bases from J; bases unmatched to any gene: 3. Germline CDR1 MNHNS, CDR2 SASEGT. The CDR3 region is CASSAWTGGSYEQYF. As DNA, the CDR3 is TGTGCCAGCAGTGCCTGGACAGGGGGCTCCTACGAGCAGTACTTC.

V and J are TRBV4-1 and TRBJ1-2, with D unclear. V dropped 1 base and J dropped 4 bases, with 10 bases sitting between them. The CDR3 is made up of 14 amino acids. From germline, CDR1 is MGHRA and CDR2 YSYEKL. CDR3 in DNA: TGCGCCAGCAGCCAAGCGGGAAGCCTCTATGGCTACACCTTC. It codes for CASSQAGSLYGYTF.

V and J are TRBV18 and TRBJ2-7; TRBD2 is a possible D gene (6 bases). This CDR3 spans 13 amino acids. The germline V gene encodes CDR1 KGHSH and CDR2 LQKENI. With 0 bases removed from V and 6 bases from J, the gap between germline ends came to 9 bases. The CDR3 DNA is TGTGCCAGCTCACCACCGGGGGGTGGCGAGCAGTACTTC. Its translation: CASSPPGGGEQYF. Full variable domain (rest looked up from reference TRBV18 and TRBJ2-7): NAGVMQNPRHLVRRRGQEARLRCSPMKGHSHVYWYRQLPEEGLKFMVYLQKENIIDESGMPKERFSAEFPKEGPSILRIQQVVRGDSAAYFCASSPPGGGEQYFGPGTRLTVT.

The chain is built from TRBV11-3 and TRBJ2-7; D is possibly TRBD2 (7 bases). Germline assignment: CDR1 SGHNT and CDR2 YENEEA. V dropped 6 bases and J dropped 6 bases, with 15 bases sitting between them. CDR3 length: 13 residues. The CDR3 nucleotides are TGTGCCAGCAGTCTGGGGGGAGGGGGCGAGCAGTACTTC. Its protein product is CASSLGGGGEQYF.

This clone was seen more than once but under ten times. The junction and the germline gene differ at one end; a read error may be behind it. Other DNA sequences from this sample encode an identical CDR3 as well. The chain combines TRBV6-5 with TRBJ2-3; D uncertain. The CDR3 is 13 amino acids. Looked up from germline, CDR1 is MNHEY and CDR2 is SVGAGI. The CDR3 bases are TGCGCCAGCAGTTACTCGAACAAGAATACGCAGTATTTT. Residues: CASSYSNKNTQYF.

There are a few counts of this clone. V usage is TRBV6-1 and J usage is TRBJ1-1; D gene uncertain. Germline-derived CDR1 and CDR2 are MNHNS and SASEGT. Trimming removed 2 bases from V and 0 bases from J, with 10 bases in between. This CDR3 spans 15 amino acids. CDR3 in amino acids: CASSEPVSMNTEAFF. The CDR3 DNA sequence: TGTGCCAGCAGTGAACCGGTATCCATGAACACTGAAGCTTTCTTT.